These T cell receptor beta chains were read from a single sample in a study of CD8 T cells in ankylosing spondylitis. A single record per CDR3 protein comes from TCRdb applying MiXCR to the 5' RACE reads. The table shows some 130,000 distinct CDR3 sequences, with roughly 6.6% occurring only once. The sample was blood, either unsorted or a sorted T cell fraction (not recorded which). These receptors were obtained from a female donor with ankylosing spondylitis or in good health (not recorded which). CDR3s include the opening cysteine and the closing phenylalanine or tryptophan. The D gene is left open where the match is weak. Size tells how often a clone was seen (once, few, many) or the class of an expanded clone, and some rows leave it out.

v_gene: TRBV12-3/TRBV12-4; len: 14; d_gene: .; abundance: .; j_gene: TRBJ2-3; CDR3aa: CASTEAASTDTQYF; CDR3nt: TGTGCCAGCACTGAAGCGGCTAGCACAGATACGCAGTATTTT
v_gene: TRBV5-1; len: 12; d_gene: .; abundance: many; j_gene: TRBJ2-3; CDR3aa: CASSSGTDTQYF; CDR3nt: TGCGCCAGCAGCTCAGGCACAGATACGCAGTATTTT
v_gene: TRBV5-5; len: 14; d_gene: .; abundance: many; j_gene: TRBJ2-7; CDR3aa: CASSLGQNPYEQYF; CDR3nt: TGTGCCAGCAGCCTAGGACAGAACCCCTACGAGCAGTACTTC
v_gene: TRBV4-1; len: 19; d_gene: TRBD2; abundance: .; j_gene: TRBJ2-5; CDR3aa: CASSRVPILAGRRAETQYF; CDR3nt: TGCGCCAGCAGTCGCGTCCCAATACTAGCGGGGAGGAGAGCAGAGACCCAGTACTTC
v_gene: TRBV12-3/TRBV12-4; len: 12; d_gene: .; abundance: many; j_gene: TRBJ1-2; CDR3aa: CASSLGYYGYTF; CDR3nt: TGTGCCAGCAGTTTAGGATACTATGGCTACACCTTC
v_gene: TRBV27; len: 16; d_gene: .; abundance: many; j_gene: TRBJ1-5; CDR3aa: CASRPGGGIYNQPQHF; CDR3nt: TGTGCCAGCAGACCCGGCGGCGGAATATACAATCAGCCCCAGCATTTT
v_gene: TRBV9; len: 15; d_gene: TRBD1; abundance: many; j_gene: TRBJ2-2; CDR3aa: CASSTTTGLAGELFF; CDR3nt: TGTGCCAGCAGCACTACGACAGGGTTGGCCGGGGAGCTGTTTTTT
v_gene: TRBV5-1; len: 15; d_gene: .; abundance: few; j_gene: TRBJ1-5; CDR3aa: CASSFSGGSGEPQHF; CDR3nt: TGCGCCAGCAGCTTTTCCGGGGGCAGTGGGGAGCCCCAGCATTTT
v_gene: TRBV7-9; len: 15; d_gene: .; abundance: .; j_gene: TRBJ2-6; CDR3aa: CAPGQGSIGANVLTF; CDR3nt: TGTGCCCCGGGGCAGGGATCAATTGGGGCCAACGTCCTGACTTTC
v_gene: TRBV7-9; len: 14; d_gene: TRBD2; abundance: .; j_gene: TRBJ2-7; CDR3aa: CASSPWTSGYEQYF; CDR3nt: TGTGCCAGCAGCCCATGGACTAGCGGCTACGAGCAGTACTTC
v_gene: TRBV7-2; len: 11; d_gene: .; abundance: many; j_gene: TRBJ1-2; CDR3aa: CASGTYYGYTF; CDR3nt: TGTGCCTCCGGGACTTACTATGGCTACACCTTC
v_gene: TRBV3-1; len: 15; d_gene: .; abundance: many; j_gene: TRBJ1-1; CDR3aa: CASSQESRADTEAFF; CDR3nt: TGTGCCAGCAGCCAAGAATCACGGGCGGACACTGAAGCTTTCTTT
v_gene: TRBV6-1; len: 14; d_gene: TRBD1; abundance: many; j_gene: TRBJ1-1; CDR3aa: CASRPTGVQTEAFF; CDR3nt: TGTGCCAGCAGACCTACAGGGGTTCAAACTGAAGCTTTCTTT
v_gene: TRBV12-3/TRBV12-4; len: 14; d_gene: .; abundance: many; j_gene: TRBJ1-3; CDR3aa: CASSLGVAGNTIYF; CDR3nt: TGTGCCAGCAGCCTAGGGGTGGCTGGAAACACCATATATTTT
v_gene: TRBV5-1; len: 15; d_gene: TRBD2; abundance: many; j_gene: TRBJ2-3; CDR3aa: CASRPGTSGIYTQYF; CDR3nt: TGCGCCAGCCGTCCCGGGACTAGCGGAATTTATACGCAGTATTTT
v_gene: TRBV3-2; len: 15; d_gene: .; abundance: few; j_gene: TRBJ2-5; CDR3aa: CACSQGTAPQETQYF; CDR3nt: TGTGCCTGCAGCCAAGGGACAGCCCCCCAAGAGACCCAGTACTTC
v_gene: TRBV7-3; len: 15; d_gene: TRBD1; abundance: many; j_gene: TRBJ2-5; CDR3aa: CASSLRDRVQETQYF; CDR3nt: TGTGCCAGCAGCTTAAGGGACAGGGTTCAAGAGACCCAGTACTTC
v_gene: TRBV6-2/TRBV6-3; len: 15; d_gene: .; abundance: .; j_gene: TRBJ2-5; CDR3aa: CASSPTRQIQETQYF; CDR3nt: TGTGCCAGCAGTCCTACTCGACAAATACAAGAGACCCAGTACTTC
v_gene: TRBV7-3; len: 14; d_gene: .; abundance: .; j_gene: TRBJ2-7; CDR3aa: CASSLTGGQLEQYF; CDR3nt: TGTGCCAGCAGCTTAACAGGGGGGCAGCTCGAGCAGTACTTC
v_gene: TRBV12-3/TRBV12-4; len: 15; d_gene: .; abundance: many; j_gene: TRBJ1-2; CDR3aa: CASTKTGGLDYGYTF; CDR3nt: TGTGCCAGCACCAAGACGGGGGGTCTGGACTATGGCTACACCTTC
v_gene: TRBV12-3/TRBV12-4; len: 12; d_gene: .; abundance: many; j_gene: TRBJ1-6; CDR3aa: CASSLSTSPLHF; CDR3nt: TGTGCCAGCAGTCTATCAACTTCACCCCTCCACTTT
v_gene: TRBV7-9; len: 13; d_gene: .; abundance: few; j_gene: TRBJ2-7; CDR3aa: CASSPEREYEQYF; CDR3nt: TGTGCCAGCAGCCCCGAGAGGGAATACGAGCAGTACTTC
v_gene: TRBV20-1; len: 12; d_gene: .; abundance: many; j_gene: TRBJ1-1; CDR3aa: CSARDSGIEAFF; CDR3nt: TGCAGTGCTAGAGATTCAGGGATTGAAGCTTTCTTT
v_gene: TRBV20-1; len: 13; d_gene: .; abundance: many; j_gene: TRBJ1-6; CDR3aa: CSAGDSYNSPLHF; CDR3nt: TGCAGTGCTGGGGACTCCTATAATTCACCCCTCCACTTT
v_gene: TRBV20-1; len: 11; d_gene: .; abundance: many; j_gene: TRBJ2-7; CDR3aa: CSARQIYEQYF; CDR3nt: TGCAGTGCTAGGCAGATCTACGAGCAGTACTTC
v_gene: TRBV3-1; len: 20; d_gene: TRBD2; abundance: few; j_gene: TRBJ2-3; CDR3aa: CASSQVIGSRASGVTDTQYF; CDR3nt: TGTGCCAGCAGCCAAGTAATAGGTTCTCGGGCTAGCGGGGTGACAGATACGCAGTATTTT
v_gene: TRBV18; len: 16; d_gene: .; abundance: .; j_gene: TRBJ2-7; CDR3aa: CASSPPSNRRSDEQYF; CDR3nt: TGTGCCAGCTCACCACCTAGTAACAGAAGATCCGACGAGCAGTACTTC
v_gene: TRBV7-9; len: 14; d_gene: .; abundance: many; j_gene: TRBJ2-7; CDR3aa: CASTGLGHLYEQYF; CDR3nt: TGTGCCAGCACCGGCTTAGGACATCTCTACGAGCAGTACTTC
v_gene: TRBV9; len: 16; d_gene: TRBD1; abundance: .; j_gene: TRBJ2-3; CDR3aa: CASSVVGQGGGDTQYF; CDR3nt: TGTGCCAGCAGCGTAGTTGGACAGGGCGGAGGAGATACGCAGTATTTT
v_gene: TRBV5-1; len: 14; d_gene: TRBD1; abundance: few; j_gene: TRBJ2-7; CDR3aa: CASRDARQGYEQYF; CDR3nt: TGCGCCAGCAGGGACGCAAGACAGGGTTACGAGCAGTACTTC
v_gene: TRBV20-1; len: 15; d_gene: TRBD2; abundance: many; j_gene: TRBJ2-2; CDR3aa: CSASDGGGNTGELFF; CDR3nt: TGCAGTGCTAGTGACGGGGGGGGGAACACCGGGGAGCTGTTTTTT
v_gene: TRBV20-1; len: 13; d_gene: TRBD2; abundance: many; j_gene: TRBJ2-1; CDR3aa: CSSKRGLYNEQFF; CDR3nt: TGCAGTTCGAAGCGGGGTTTATACAATGAGCAGTTCTTC
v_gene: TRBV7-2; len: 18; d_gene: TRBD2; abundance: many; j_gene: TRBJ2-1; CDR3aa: CASSLALAGGYYNNEQFF; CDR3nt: TGTGCCAGCAGCTTAGCGCTAGCGGGGGGCTATTACAACAATGAGCAGTTCTTC
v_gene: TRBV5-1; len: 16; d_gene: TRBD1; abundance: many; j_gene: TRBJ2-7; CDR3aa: CASSRVTGAGGYEQYF; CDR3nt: TGCGCCAGCAGCCGAGTAACAGGGGCAGGGGGATACGAGCAGTACTTC
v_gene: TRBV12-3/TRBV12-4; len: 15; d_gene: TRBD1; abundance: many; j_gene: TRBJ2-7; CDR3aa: CASSLEGQGKGWQYF; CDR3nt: TGTGCCAGCAGTTTAGAGGGACAGGGGAAAGGTTGGCAGTACTTC
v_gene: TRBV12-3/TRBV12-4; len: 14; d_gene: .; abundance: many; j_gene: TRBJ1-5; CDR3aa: CASSPLGGDQPQHF; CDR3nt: TGTGCCAGCAGTCCACTGGGGGGGGATCAGCCCCAGCATTTT
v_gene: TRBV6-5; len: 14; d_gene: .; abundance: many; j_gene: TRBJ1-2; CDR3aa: CASSYAPGTRGYTF; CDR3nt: TGTGCCAGCAGTTACGCTCCCGGAACAAGAGGATACACCTTC
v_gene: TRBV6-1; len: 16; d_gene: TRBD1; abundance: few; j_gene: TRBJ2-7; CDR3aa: CASRRITGTGSYEQYF; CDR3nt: TGTGCCAGCAGACGTATCACCGGGACAGGGTCCTACGAGCAGTACTTC
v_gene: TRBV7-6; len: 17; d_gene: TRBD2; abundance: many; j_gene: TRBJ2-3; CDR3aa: CASSPWTSGGDTDTQYF; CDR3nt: TGTGCCAGCAGCCCGTGGACTAGCGGGGGGGATACAGATACGCAGTATTTT
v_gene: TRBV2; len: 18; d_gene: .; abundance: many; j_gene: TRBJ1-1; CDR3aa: CASSGSRSFGVGFTEAFF; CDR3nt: TGTGCCAGCAGTGGATCAAGGTCGTTCGGGGTTGGGTTCACTGAAGCTTTCTTT
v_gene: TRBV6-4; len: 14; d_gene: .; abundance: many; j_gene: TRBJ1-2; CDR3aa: CASSDGGGRYGYTF; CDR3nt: TGTGCCAGCAGTGACGGGGGGGGCCGCTATGGCTACACCTTC
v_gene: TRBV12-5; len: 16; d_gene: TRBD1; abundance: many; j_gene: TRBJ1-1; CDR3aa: CASALREGAWGTEAFF; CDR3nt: TGTGCTAGTGCTTTGCGGGAGGGGGCTTGGGGCACTGAAGCTTTCTTT
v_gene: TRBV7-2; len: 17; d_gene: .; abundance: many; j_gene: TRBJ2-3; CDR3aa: CASSLGRGDPYTDTQYF; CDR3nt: TGTGCCAGCAGCTTAGGGAGGGGGGACCCTTACACAGATACGCAGTATTTT
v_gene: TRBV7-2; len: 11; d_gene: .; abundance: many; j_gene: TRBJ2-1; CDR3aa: CASSQRKEQFF; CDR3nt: TGTGCCAGCAGCCAACGGAAAGAGCAGTTCTTC
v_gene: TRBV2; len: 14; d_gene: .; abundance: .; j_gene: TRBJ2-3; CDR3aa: CASRFEQWTDTQYF; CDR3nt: TGTGCCAGCAGGTTCGAGCAATGGACAGATACGCAGTATTTT
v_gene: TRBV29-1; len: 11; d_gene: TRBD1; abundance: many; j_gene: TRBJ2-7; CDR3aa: CSGRQGYEQYF; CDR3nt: TGCAGCGGGCGACAGGGCTACGAGCAGTACTTC